The present TCR beta chain was sequenced within a study of blood T cell repertoires in COVID-19. Study-wide background: The United States, Italy and Spain provided the acute and convalescent COVID-19 samples.

Produced via immunoSEQ multiplex PCR; TCRdb's table is partial and in-frame only. The sample shows 250,000 to 300,000 clones, about 89% of them seen only once. This receptor was taken from a woman in her sixties or seventies with acute or convalescent COVID-19. Input material: peripheral blood.

CDR3 residues: CASSRTGTSGSNEQFF. In DNA, the CDR3 is TGCGCCAGCAGCAGAACCGGGACTAGCGGAAGCAATGAGCAGTTCTTC. The rearrangement links TRBV5-1 to TRBJ2-1; TRBD2 matches 11 bases. The J segment lost 6 bases and the V segment lost 4 bases, leaving 9 bases of the junction unmatched. Germline V gene sequence: CDR1 SGHRS, CDR2 YFSETQ. CDR3 length equals 16 residues.